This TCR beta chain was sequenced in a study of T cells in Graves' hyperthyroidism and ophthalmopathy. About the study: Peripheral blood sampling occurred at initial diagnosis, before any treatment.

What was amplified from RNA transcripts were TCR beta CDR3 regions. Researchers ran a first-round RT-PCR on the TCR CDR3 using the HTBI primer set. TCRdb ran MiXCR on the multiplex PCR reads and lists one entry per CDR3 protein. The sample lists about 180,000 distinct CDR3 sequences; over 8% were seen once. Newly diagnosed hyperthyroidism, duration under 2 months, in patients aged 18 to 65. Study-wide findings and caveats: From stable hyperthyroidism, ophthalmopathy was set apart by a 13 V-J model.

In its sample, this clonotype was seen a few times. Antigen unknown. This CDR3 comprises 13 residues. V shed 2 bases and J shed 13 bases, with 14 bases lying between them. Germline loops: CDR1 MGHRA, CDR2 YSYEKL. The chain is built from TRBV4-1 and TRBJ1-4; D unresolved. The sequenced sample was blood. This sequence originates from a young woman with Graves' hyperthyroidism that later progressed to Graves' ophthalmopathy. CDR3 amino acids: CASSQPGGVGLFF. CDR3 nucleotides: TGCGCCAGCAGCCAACCCGGAGGCGTAGGACTGTTTTTT.